Presented here are 28 T cell receptor beta chains from one specimen sequenced in a study of T cells in localized non-small cell lung cancer. Assay: immunoSEQ multiplex PCR; the TCRdb copy retains only in-frame clones and omits some. The sample lists tens of thousands of clones, roughly 87% seen once, with roughly 15% in the top ten. Sequenced here: peripheral blood, sampled before any cancer treatment. The source of these receptors is a man aged 40 to 70 with stage I squamous cell lung carcinoma.

The V call is TRBV5-1, the J call TRBJ1-2; TRBD1 aligns across 7 bases. The CDR3 runs 13 residues. The V segment lost 4 bases and the J segment 8 bases; nucleotides outside the gene matches: 8. Germline V CDR1 and CDR2: SGHRS, YFSETQ. CDR3 loop: CASSLQGSEGYTF. The DNA of the CDR3 is TGCGCCAGCAGCCTACAGGGGTCTGAGGGCTACACCTTC.

CDR3 nucleotide sequence: TGTGCCAGCAGCAGACTAGCGGGGGCCTCTAGCACAGATACGCAGTATTTT. Protein product: CASSRLAGASSTDTQYF. The chain is built from TRBV28 and TRBJ2-3, with 12 bases matching TRBD2. Germline assignment: CDR1 MDHEN and CDR2 SYDVKM. The length of the CDR3 is 17 residues. V was pared by 6 bases and J by 0 bases, with 7 bases of the junction left unmatched. The full variable domain, its missing parts supplied by reference TRBV28 and TRBJ2-3, is DVKVTQSSRYLVKRTGEKVFLECVQDMDHENMFWYRQDPGLGLRLIYFSYDVKMKEKGDIPEGYSVSREKKERFSLILESASTNQTSMYLCASSRLAGASSTDTQYFGPGTRLTVL.

This clone was recorded once. V is TRBV30 and J is TRBJ2-2; TRBD1 aligns across 7 bases. Germline CDR1 and CDR2: GTSNPN and SVGIG (reference sequence). Trimming at V came to 0 bases and at J to 4 bases, leaving 5 bases not matched to a gene. This CDR3 is built from 15 residues. In DNA form, the CDR3 reads TGTGCCTGGAGTGTCAAGGGGGCCGGCACCGGGGAGCTGTTTTTT. It yields the protein CAWSVKGAGTGELFF.

CDR3 protein: CASSIGGVGTEAFF. CDR3 nucleotides: TGTGCCAGCAGTATAGGGGGCGTGGGCACTGAAGCTTTCTTT. The J gene is TRBJ1-1, the V gene TRBV28, with 7 bases aligning to TRBD1. Per the germline V gene, CDR1 is MDHEN and CDR2 is SYDVKM. The CDR3 spans 14 residues. V gave up 5 bases and J gave up 4 bases; unmatched junction bases: 7.

In DNA form, the CDR3 reads TGTGCCAGCAGCTTATGGGAGACAGGGGACACTTACGAGCAGTACTTC. This codes for CASSLWETGDTYEQYF. The J gene is TRBJ2-7, the V gene TRBV7-8, with TRBD1 matching 8 bases. This CDR3 spans 16 amino acids. Germline V gene sequence: CDR1 SGHVS, CDR2 FQNEAQ. The J segment lost 4 bases and the V segment lost 2 bases, leaving 10 bases of the junction unmatched.

The chain combines TRBV10-3 with TRBJ2-5, with 8 positions matching TRBD1. CDR1 is ENHRY, CDR2 SYGVKD, per germline. V lost 6 bases to trimming and J lost 2 bases; unmatched junction nucleotides: 2. The CDR3 spans 13 residues. CDR3 protein: CAIRDREQETQYF. For the CDR3, the DNA is TGTGCCATCAGGGACAGGGAGCAAGAGACCCAGTACTTC.

This clone was seen more than once but under ten times. V and J are TRBV6-1 and TRBJ1-2; D gene uncertain. Deletions cut 2 bases from V and 0 bases from J, with 4 bases between. CDR1 MNHNS and CDR2 SASEGT come from the germline V gene. The CDR3 covers 13 residues. The CDR3 region is CASSEQTNYGYTF. The CDR3, as DNA: TGTGCCAGCAGTGAACAGACTAACTATGGCTACACCTTC.

J is TRBJ2-2 and V is TRBV5-1, with TRBD2 matching over 7 bases. The CDR3 sequence is 15 residues long. V shed 6 bases and J 0 bases; nucleotides not matched to a gene: 5. Germline CDR1 SGHRS, CDR2 YFSETQ. The CDR3 bases are TGCGCCAGCACTGGGGGGGAAGCGAACACCGGGGAGCTGTTTTTT. Encoded protein: CASTGGEANTGELFF.

The chain is built from TRBV18 and TRBJ2-1; either TRBD1 or TRBD2 may fit D (5 bases each). Germline V CDR1 and CDR2: KGHSH, LQKENI. The length of the CDR3 is 16 residues. V gave up 3 bases and J gave up 3 bases, with 15 bases separating them. Written as DNA, the CDR3 is TGTGCCAGCTCACCTACCGGGACGGTCCACTACAATGAGCAGTTCTTC. Translating gives CASSPTGTVHYNEQFF.

This chain uses TRBV4-2 with TRBJ1-5; 8 bases line up with TRBD1. Germline CDR1 reads LGHNA; CDR2 reads YNFKEQ. The CDR3 contains 15 residues. Losses at the gene ends were 3 bases for V and 6 bases for J; bases not matched to a gene: 7. The CDR3 loop reads CASSQDRAEAQPQHF. The CDR3 DNA reads as TGTGCCAGCAGCCAGGACAGGGCAGAAGCTCAGCCCCAGCATTTT.

This chain links TRBV5-4 with TRBJ1-5; unclear D gene. Germline-derived CDR1 and CDR2 are SGHNT and YYREEE (reference sequence). The CDR3 loop spans 14 amino acids. Trimming removed 3 bases at V and 0 bases at J, with 7 bases between. CDR3 DNA: TGTGCCAGCAGCTCGGACCATAGCAATCAGCCCCAGCATTTT. As protein: CASSSDHSNQPQHF.

To note about this clone: A far larger clone is one base from this, pointing to a likely read error. The chain has TRBV30 and TRBJ2-7; D is unresolved. Trimming took 2 bases from V and 7 from J, leaving 9 bases between them. Germline V gene data show CDR1 as GTSNPN and CDR2 as SVGIG (reference sequence). CDR3 size: 11 residues. CDR3 loop: CAWSLGREQYF. The CDR3 nucleotides are TGTGCCTGGAGTCTAGGACGGGAGCAGTACTTC. Full variable domain (remainder filled in from reference TRBV30 and TRBJ2-7): SQTIHQWPATLVQPVGSPLSLECTVEGTSNPNLYWYRQAAGRGLQLLFYSVGIGQISSEVPQNLSASRPQDRQFILSSKKLLLSDSGFYLCAWSLGREQYFGPGTRLTVT.

Regarding this clone: The same CDR3 can be traced to other DNA sequences in this sample. The chain combines TRBV9 with TRBJ1-1, with D maybe TRBD1 (5 bases). The CDR3 runs 14 residues. Germline V gives CDR1 SGDLS, CDR2 YYNGEE. V shed 0 bases and J shed 1 base, with 7 bases lying between them. The CDR3 DNA reads as TGTGCCAGCAGCGTAGGGCAGGGGAACACTGAAGCTTTCTTT. This translates into CASSVGQGNTEAFF.

This clone was picked up one time. For the CDR3, the DNA is TGTGCCAGCAGCCTACCCCAGGGAAGGGGTTTCTTT. It specifies CASSLPQGRGFF. J is TRBJ1-1 and V is TRBV11-2; D might be TRBD1 (5 bases). Germline V gives CDR1 SGHAT, CDR2 FQNNGV. The V end was cut by 5 bases, the J end by 13 bases, with 17 bases between. The CDR3 spans 12 residues.

V and J are TRBV5-1 and TRBJ1-1; the match to TRBD1 covers 7 bases. Germline CDR1 SGHRS, CDR2 YFSETQ. This CDR3 spans 16 amino acids. Unmatched junction bases numbered 8, after V lost 1 base and J lost 2 bases. CDR3 DNA sequence: TGCGCCAGCAGCTTGAACCCACGACAGGGTAACACTGAAGCTTTCTTT. Its translation: CASSLNPRQGNTEAFF.

V is TRBV7-9 and J is TRBJ1-2; TRBD1 might be the D (5 bases). There are 15 residues in the CDR3. The germline V and J ends were trimmed by 1 base and 4 bases, with 13 bases remaining between them. CDR1 is SEHNR, CDR2 FQNEAQ, per germline (reference sequence). The CDR3 sequence: CASSLEGPRFYGYTF. Here the CDR3 DNA reads TGTGCCAGCAGCTTAGAGGGGCCGCGGTTCTATGGCTACACCTTC.

This clone has just one count. The V gene is TRBV7-2, the J gene TRBJ1-2; D perhaps matches TRBD1 (6 bases). The CDR3 has 15 residues. V was shortened by 5 bases and J by 4 bases, with 17 bases between the two germline ends. Germline loops: CDR1 SGHTA, CDR2 FQGNSA. For the CDR3, the DNA is TGTGCCAGCAGCCCAAGGCGGGGGGCGCTCTATGGCTACACCTTC. Its protein is CASSPRRGALYGYTF.

This clone was seen only once. In DNA, the CDR3 is TGCGCCAGTTCTGTCACCGGGACAGGGCCGTACGAGCAGTACTTC. This sequence encodes CASSVTGTGPYEQYF. The V gene is TRBV4-1, the J gene TRBJ2-7; 9 bases agree with TRBD1. CDR1 and CDR2 from the germline V gene are MGHRA and YSYEKL. After removal of 9 bases from V and 4 bases from J, the junction contained 13 bases not matched to a gene. The CDR3 totals 15 residues.

The V gene is TRBV18, the J gene TRBJ2-5; D uncertain. CDR1 KGHSH and CDR2 LQKENI come from the germline V gene. The CDR3 consists of 15 residues. The V end lost 4 bases, the J end lost 4 bases, and 16 bases lay between the germline ends. The CDR3 loop reads CASSLPIGEVETQYF. CDR3 DNA: TGTGCCAGCTCACTACCTATAGGAGAAGTAGAGACCCAGTACTTC.

The chain carries TRBV6-1 and TRBJ1-1; D gene unclear. The V gene lost 4 bases and the J gene lost 1 base, with 7 bases spanning the gap. From germline, CDR1 is MNHNS and CDR2 SASEGT. This CDR3 has 13 amino acids. DNA of the CDR3: TGTGCCAGCAGTGCTGGCAGGAACACTGAAGCTTTCTTT. Encoded protein: CASSAGRNTEAFF.

The chain couples TRBV5-6 to TRBJ1-5; maybe TRBD1 (6 bases). Germline loops: CDR1 SGHDT, CDR2 YYEEEE. V was pared by 2 bases and J by 2 bases, with 11 bases between. The CDR3 runs to 15 residues. CDR3 region: CASSFRDTRNQPQHF. CDR3 sequence (DNA): TGTGCCAGCAGCTTCCGGGACACTCGCAATCAGCCCCAGCATTTT.

The V call is TRBV9, the J call TRBJ2-1; D remains unclear. V was clipped by 0 bases and J by 2 bases, with 9 bases between them. CDR3 length equals 15 residues. Germline-derived CDR1 and CDR2 are SGDLS and YYNGEE. Written as DNA, the CDR3 is TGTGCCAGCAGCGTAGAGGGCAGCACCTACAATGAGCAGTTCTTC. Its translation is CASSVEGSTYNEQFF.

The V gene is TRBV5-4, the J gene TRBJ1-3, with D possibly matching TRBD1 (5 bases). The CDR3 has 15 amino acids. The germline V gene has CDR1 SGHNT and CDR2 YYREEE (reference sequence). With 0 bases removed from V and 4 bases from J, the gap between germline ends came to 11 bases. Written as DNA, the CDR3 is TGTGCCAGCAGCTTGGCCCAGGGAGTGGGAAACACCATATATTTT. It codes for CASSLAQGVGNTIYF.

This clone was recorded once. The genes are TRBV4-1 and TRBJ1-3; 7 nucleotides align to TRBD1. This CDR3 has 17 amino acids. The germline gives CDR1 MGHRA, CDR2 YSYEKL. The V segment lost 3 bases and the J segment 0 bases; nucleotides outside the gene matches: 8. The CDR3 coding sequence is TGCGCCAGCAGCCAGGACAACAGGGGTCCCTCTGGAAACACCATATATTTT. Residues: CASSQDNRGPSGNTIYF.

This chain connects TRBV29-1 to TRBJ1-2, with D possibly being TRBD1 (5 bases). The ends were cut back, 7 bases at V and 5 bases at J, with 35 bases in the middle. CDR3 length: 19 residues. Germline V CDR1 and CDR2: SQVTM, ANQGSEA. In DNA form, the CDR3 reads TGCAGCGCCGGGCCTTTGAGTAATTTTAGGACAAGGGACGGGTATGGCTACACCTTC. Encoded protein: CSAGPLSNFRTRDGYGYTF.

This rearrangement joins TRBV7-9 to TRBJ1-2; the D is unclear. Germline V gene data show CDR1 as SEHNR and CDR2 as FQNEAQ (reference sequence). The CDR3 contains 13 residues. V was cut by 1 base and J by 2 bases, with 5 bases left in between. The chain's CDR3 is CASSLDPNYGYTF. The DNA for the CDR3 is TGTGCCAGCAGCTTAGACCCAAACTATGGCTACACCTTC.

The chain combines TRBV7-2 with TRBJ2-6; a weak D match, TRBD1 (5 bases). Per germline, CDR1 SGHTA and CDR2 FQGNSA. V was cut by 4 bases and J by 4 bases, with 11 bases left in between. The CDR3 is 15 residues long. In DNA, the CDR3 is TGTGCCAGCAGCTCGACAGCTCTGGGGGCCAACGTCCTGACTTTC. Protein: CASSSTALGANVLTF.

The DNA for the CDR3 is TGTGCCAGCTCACCGAGCCGGGACAGACCTTCTGAAGCTTTCTTT. It encodes CASSPSRDRPSEAFF. The chain recombines TRBV18 with TRBJ1-1; 7 bases are a match to TRBD1. V lost 3 bases to trimming and J lost 6 bases; unmatched junction nucleotides: 10. Germline V gene data show CDR1 as KGHSH and CDR2 as LQKENI. CDR3 length: 15 amino acids.